The sequence of this T cell receptor beta chain was determined in a study of tumor-infiltrating lymphocytes in primary liver carcinoma. About the research overall: The patients, men and women alike, were aged 30 to 69 years.

Total RNA amounting to around 540 ng was the source from which TCR beta cDNA was made with a constant-region primer. What produced the TCR beta libraries was three nested multiplex PCR rounds using slightly modified ARM-PCR. Both of the initial two PCR rounds ran for nine to ten cycles and employed TRBV1-TRBV30 forward primers alongside a C-beta reverse primer. Each CDR3 protein gets one entry after TCRdb re-called the multiplex PCR reads with MiXCR. Of about 210,000 distinct CDR3 sequences in the sample, less than 75% are singletons; the top ten hold about 7.1%. Concerning this clonotype: Given a much more abundant clone one base away, this may be a read error.

Extraction also yielded germline DNA, while blood RNA was obtained from unsorted whole blood. This CDR3 is 14 amino acids long. The V segment lost 9 bases and the J segment 6 bases; nucleotides outside the gene matches: 7. The specimen was peripheral blood. The chain uses TRBV12-3 or TRBV12-4 and TRBJ2-4; 11 nucleotides match TRBD2. The source of this sequence is a woman aged 55-69 years with primary liver carcinoma and hepatitis B virus infection. The DNA of the CDR3 is TGTGCCAGTGGGACTAGCGGATCCAGAAACATTCAGTACTTC. Its protein product is CASGTSGSRNIQYF.